Listed below are T cell receptor beta chains from one sample, sequenced in a study of control samples from healthy donors and cancer patients. The table came from immunoSEQ multiplex PCR; TCRdb's copy has only in-frame clones and leaves some out. Counted here are approximately 70,000 clones, about nine tenths occurring once; the ten biggest clones make up 1% to 1.5%. The sequenced sample consisted of PBMCs. These receptors all stem from a woman aged 50 to 65 with colorectal cancer. Each CDR3 is given with its conserved first and last residue. The D gene is left open where the match is weak. Size is stated for part of the rows, as once, few or many counts, or as a class when the clone is expanded.

v_gene,d_gene,j_gene,abundance,CDR3aa,CDR3nt
TRBV11-2,.,TRBJ2-7,.,CASSLRQSTYEQYF,TGTGCCAGCAGCCTACGACAGAGTACCTACGAGCAGTACTTC
TRBV7-9,.,TRBJ2-7,.,CASSLAPRSSYEQYF,TGTGCCAGCAGCTTAGCGCCCAGAAGCTCCTACGAGCAGTACTTC
TRBV7-9,.,TRBJ1-6,once,CASSSTGGVTSPLHF,TGTGCCAGCAGCTCGACCGGGGGGGTAACTTCACCCCTCCACTTT
TRBV12-5,.,TRBJ2-3,.,CASGLANGGHTQYF,TGTGCTAGTGGTTTGGCGAATGGGGGGCATACGCAGTATTTT
TRBV12-3/TRBV12-4,TRBD1,TRBJ1-1,few,CASRPGGVTEAFF,TGTGCCAGCAGACCAGGGGGCGTCACTGAAGCTTTCTTT
TRBV5-1,.,TRBJ1-5,.,CASRVDSNQPQHF,TGCGCCAGCAGAGTGGATAGCAATCAGCCCCAGCATTTT
TRBV11-2,TRBD1,TRBJ1-2,.,CASSPRTGPDYGYTF,TGTGCCAGCAGCCCCCGGACAGGGCCGGACTATGGCTACACCTTC
TRBV30,.,TRBJ1-2,.,CAWSPRDRRNYGYTF,TGTGCCTGGAGTCCTAGGGACCGACGGAACTATGGCTACACCTTC
TRBV3-1/TRBV3-2,.,TRBJ2-1,.,CASSYDSVTYNEQFF,TGTGCCAGCAGCTACGACTCAGTTACCTACAATGAGCAGTTCTTC
TRBV19,TRBD1,TRBJ2-2,.,CATRGTGNTGELFF,TGTGCCACTAGAGGGACAGGGAACACCGGGGAGCTGTTTTTT